These T cell receptor beta chains were read from a single sample in a study of blood T cell repertoires in COVID-19. The method was immunoSEQ multiplex PCR; TCRdb's version includes in-frame clones alone and lacks a portion of them. This table holds 150,000 to 200,000 clones, about 85% found once. Sequences were obtained from peripheral blood. Receptors originate from a woman aged 35 to 49 with COVID-19, enrolled during active disease. Each CDR3 is given with its conserved first and last residue. The D gene is left open where the match is weak. Size tells how often a clone was seen (once, few, many) or the class of an expanded clone, and some rows leave it out.

D,size,J,V,DNA,CDR3
.,.,TRBJ2-7,TRBV29-1,TGCAGCGTTCAGTTTCGGGGACTCCACTCTCCCTACGAGCAGTACTTC,CSVQFRGLHSPYEQYF
.,.,TRBJ1-1,TRBV5-1,TGCGCCAGCAGCGACCTCAGGGAAGGGGACACTGAAGCTTTCTTT,CASSDLREGDTEAFF
TRBD2,.,TRBJ2-7,TRBV7-9,TGTGCCAGCAGCTTCAGATCCGGGAGGGCCCGAGGCGACTACTACGAGCAGTACTTC,CASSFRSGRARGDYYEQYF
.,.,TRBJ1-5,TRBV1,TGCACCAGCAGCCCCTACGTAAATGGACAGCCTAATCAGCCCCAGCATTTT,CTSSPYVNGQPNQPQHF
.,.,TRBJ1-1,TRBV12-3/TRBV12-4,TGTGCCAGCAGTAAGTCAGGGTTGGTAGCTTTCTTT,CASSKSGLVAFF
TRBD2,.,TRBJ2-7,TRBV5-1,TGCGCCAGCAGCTTGTCGGCGGGAGCCTTATACGAGCAGTACTTC,CASSLSAGALYEQYF
TRBD2,.,TRBJ2-5,TRBV2,TGTGCCAGCAGTTTCGGACTAGCGGGATTAGAGACCCAGTACTTC,CASSFGLAGLETQYF
TRBD2,.,TRBJ2-1,TRBV7-2,TGTGCCAGCAGCCTTTTAGCGGGGGGGGAGCAGTTCTTC,CASSLLAGGEQFF
TRBD2,.,TRBJ2-1,TRBV7-2,TGTGCCAGCAGCCCCAGGACTAGCGGCTACAATGAGCAGTTCTTC,CASSPRTSGYNEQFF
.,few,TRBJ1-5,TRBV18,TGTGCCAGCTCACCAATGAGTGCGAGGGAGGGTCAGCCCCAGCATTTT,CASSPMSAREGQPQHF